One sample yielded the 6 T cell receptor beta chains listed below, sequenced in a study of OX40 agonist ivuxolimab in advanced cancers. TCRdb's table, derived via immunoSEQ multiplex PCR, lists solely in-frame clones and lacks some. The sample lists around 20,000 clones, 74% occurring once. This material consisted of CD4+ or CD8+ T cells sorted from blood, taken in a trial of the OX40 agonist ivuxolimab. These TCRs come from an adult with an advanced solid tumor such as melanoma, head and neck, liver or kidney cancer.

The rearrangement uses TRBV23-1 and TRBJ1-4; D may be TRBD1 (5 bases). TRBV23-1 has ORF status, its function being uncertain. Trimming pared 4 bases from V and 6 bases from J, leaving 12 bases between. The CDR3 spans 14 residues. CDR3 nucleotide sequence: TGCGCCAGCAGTCCTCGGGGACGGGATGAAAAACTGTTTTTT. Amino acid sequence: CASSPRGRDEKLFF.

This clone was recorded only once. The J gene is TRBJ2-1, the V gene TRBV29-1; D not certain. Germline assignment: CDR1 SQVTM and CDR2 ANQGSEA. The CDR3 has 12 residues. V was clipped by 1 base and J by 12 bases, with 13 bases between them. CDR3 DNA: TGCAGCGTTGAAGTACTGGATATGGGGCAGTTCTTC. Protein sequence: CSVEVLDMGQFF.

This clone was counted a few times. V gene TRBV27 combines with J gene TRBJ2-7, with 8 bases aligning to TRBD2. The CDR3 is 15 amino acids. V was pared by 7 bases and J by 6 bases, with 14 bases of the junction left unmatched. The V gene's germline CDR1 is MNHEY and CDR2 SMNVEV (reference sequence). In DNA, the CDR3 is TGTGCCAGCAAACCCGACCCGGGACTAGTTGGCGAGCAGTACTTC. This sequence encodes CASKPDPGLVGEQYF.

This clone was counted between two and nine times. V is TRBV9 and J is TRBJ1-3; 7 bases map to TRBD1. CDR3 length: 15 residues. J gave up 0 bases and V 3 bases, and 3 bases lay outside the gene matches. From germline, CDR1 is SGDLS and CDR2 YYNGEE. CDR3 bases: TGTGCCAGCAGCGAGGGGACAGCCTCTGGAAACACCATATATTTT. Its translation: CASSEGTASGNTIYF.

This clone has just a few counts. Here the CDR3 DNA reads TGTGCCTGGAGTGTGGCAGGGGGCACTGAAGCTTTCTTT. This gives the protein CAWSVAGGTEAFF. The chain links TRBV30 to TRBJ1-1; 7 nucleotides match TRBD1. The J segment lost 4 bases and the V segment lost 0 bases, leaving 2 bases of the junction unmatched. Germline CDR1 reads GTSNPN; CDR2 reads SVGIG (reference sequence). The CDR3 extends over 13 amino acids.

This rearrangement joins TRBV6-5 to TRBJ2-1; 7 bases match TRBD2. This CDR3 has 14 amino acids. Germline V gives CDR1 MNHEY, CDR2 SVGAGI. CDR3: CATQEGTTNNEQFF. CDR3 sequence (DNA): TGTGCTACGCAGGAGGGGACTACAAACAATGAGCAGTTCTTC.